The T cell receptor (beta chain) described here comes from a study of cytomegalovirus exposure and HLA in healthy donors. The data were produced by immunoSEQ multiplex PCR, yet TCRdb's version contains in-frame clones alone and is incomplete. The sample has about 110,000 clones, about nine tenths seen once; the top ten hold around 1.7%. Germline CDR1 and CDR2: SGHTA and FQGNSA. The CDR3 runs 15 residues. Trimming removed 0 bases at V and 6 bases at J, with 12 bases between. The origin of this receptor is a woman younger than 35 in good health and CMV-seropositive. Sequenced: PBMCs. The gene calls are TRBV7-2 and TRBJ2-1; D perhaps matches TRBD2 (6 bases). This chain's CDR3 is CASSLAGLTLNEQFF. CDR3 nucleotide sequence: TGTGCCAGCAGCTTAGCAGGACTAACCCTCAATGAGCAGTTCTTC.